The 21 T cell receptor beta chains in this list originate from one sample, sequenced in a study of cytomegalovirus exposure and HLA in healthy donors. Primers included in the PCR were 60 Vbeta and 13 Jbeta primers. Clones were sequenced by immunoSEQ multiplex PCR, and TCRdb holds only the in-frame ones, with some missing. The repertoire holds roughly 200,000 clones, with approximately 80% as singletons. Sequencing was carried out using PBMCs. These receptor sequences come from a woman in her thirties or forties in good health and CMV-seronegative.

V and J are TRBV7-2 and TRBJ2-1, with TRBD1 matching over 7 bases. Germline lookup yields CDR1 SGHTA and CDR2 FQGNSA. The V gene end was trimmed by 3 bases and the J gene end by 9 bases; junction bases not matched to a gene: 5. The CDR3 has 13 residues. The CDR3 region has the DNA TGTGCCAGCAGCTTTAGACAGGGTACTGAGCAGTTCTTC. It is translated as CASSFRQGTEQFF.

The chain is built from TRBV6-5 and TRBJ1-1; 7 nucleotides line up with TRBD1. The CDR3 runs to 15 residues. Per germline, CDR1 MNHEY and CDR2 SVGAGI. Unmatched junction bases numbered 9, after V lost 7 bases and J lost 1 base. The CDR3, as DNA: TGTGCCAGCAATTTATACCGACAGGGGAACACTGAAGCTTTCTTT. It encodes CASNLYRQGNTEAFF.

The chain uses TRBV6-1 and TRBJ2-7; D may be TRBD1 (5 bases). The CDR3 extends over 13 amino acids. The germline V gene encodes CDR1 MNHNS and CDR2 SASEGT. Trimming removed 6 bases at V and 1 base at J, with 10 bases between. CDR3 DNA: TGTGCCAGCAGGGAGACAGCATCCTACGAGCAGTACTTC. Amino acid sequence: CASRETASYEQYF.

This clone occurred once. The chain carries TRBV7-3 and TRBJ2-5, with D possibly being TRBD1 (6 bases). This CDR3 has 13 amino acids. CDR1 is SGHTA, CDR2 FQGTGA, per germline. The V and J ends lost 5 bases and 5 bases respectively, with 12 bases between them. The CDR3 region is CASSPRGQETQYF. In DNA form, the CDR3 reads TGTGCCAGCAGCCCCCGAGGACAGGAGACCCAGTACTTC.

The chain has TRBV5-1 and TRBJ1-1; D unclear. Trimming pared 2 bases from V and 1 base from J, leaving 12 bases between. The CDR3 is 15 residues long. Germline V CDR1 and CDR2: SGHRS, YFSETQ. The CDR3 DNA reads TGCGCCAGCAGCTTATCAGGTATGGCGAACACTGAAGCTTTCTTT. Its translation is CASSLSGMANTEAFF.

This clone has a single count. The chain has TRBV7-6 and TRBJ2-5, with 11 bases fitting TRBD1. The CDR3 contains 15 residues. Germline CDR1 and CDR2: SGHVS and FNYEAQ. The V gene end was trimmed by 4 bases and the J gene end by 5 bases; junction bases not matched to a gene: 6. This CDR3 is CASSSGQGAFETQYF. The CDR3 DNA reads TGTGCCAGCAGCTCTGGACAGGGGGCTTTTGAGACCCAGTACTTC.

The gene calls are TRBV27 and TRBJ1-5; D is possibly TRBD1 (6 bases). CDR1 MNHEY and CDR2 SMNVEV come from the germline V gene (reference sequence). The CDR3 is 14 residues long. Trimming pared 4 bases from V and 4 bases from J, leaving 11 bases between. The CDR3 region is CASSWGQGNQPQHF. The CDR3 coding sequence is TGTGCCAGCAGTTGGGGGCAGGGGAATCAGCCCCAGCATTTT.

The genes are TRBV7-2 and TRBJ2-5; TRBD2 agrees at 7 bases. CDR3 length: 13 amino acids. Germline V gene sequence: CDR1 SGHTA, CDR2 FQGNSA. The junction had 2 bases not matched to a gene; V was cut back by 1 base and J by 6 bases. CDR3 residues: CASSLGGGKTQYF. DNA for the CDR3: TGTGCCAGCAGCTTAGGCGGGGGAAAGACCCAGTACTTC.

The chain employs TRBV9 and TRBJ1-1; D perhaps matches TRBD1 (5 bases). The CDR3 has 14 amino acids. CDR1 and CDR2 from the germline V gene are SGDLS and YYNGEE. Trimming stripped 4 bases from V and 5 bases from J, with 15 bases between. The CDR3: CASSKMEGKTEAFF. The CDR3, as DNA: TGTGCCAGCAGCAAGATGGAGGGGAAGACTGAAGCTTTCTTT.

V and J are TRBV7-8 and TRBJ2-5; 7 bases agree with TRBD2. The CDR3 has 16 residues. CDR1 is SGHVS and CDR2 is FQNEAQ in the germline V gene. V shed 0 bases, J shed 0 bases, and the junction held 4 bases outside the gene matches. CDR3 sequence (DNA): TGTGCCAGCAGCTTAGCCCCAGCGGGGTACCAAGAGACCCAGTACTTC. Its protein is CASSLAPAGYQETQYF.

The chain is built from TRBV7-8 and TRBJ1-6; perhaps TRBD1 as D (5 bases). This CDR3 has 15 residues. Germline loops: CDR1 SGHVS, CDR2 FQNEAQ. V lost 4 bases and J lost 9, with 16 bases in between. CDR3 protein: CASSSARGDGSPLHF. The CDR3 bases are TGTGCCAGCAGCTCGGCGCGGGGCGACGGTTCACCCCTCCACTTT.

The J gene is TRBJ2-3, the V gene TRBV19; D is perhaps TRBD1 (5 bases). Germline V gene lookup returns CDR1 LNHDA and CDR2 SQIVND (reference sequence). This CDR3 contains 15 residues. The V end was cut by 2 bases, the J end by 4 bases, with 13 bases between. The CDR3 nucleotides read TGTGCCAGTAGTATATCTGCCAGGGTCCCAGATACGCAGTATTTT. It translates to CASSISARVPDTQYF.

The rearrangement joins TRBV5-1 to TRBJ2-3; TRBD2 matches at 8 bases. CDR1 and CDR2 (germline): SGHRS, YFSETQ. The CDR3 is made up of 16 amino acids. V lost 7 bases, J lost 2 bases, and 12 bases stayed unmatched. CDR3 nucleotides: TGCGCCAGCGCGGTCGGACGGGGGGGCCTCACAGATACGCAGTATTTT. The encoded protein is CASAVGRGGLTDTQYF.

This chain links TRBV10-3 with TRBJ2-3; 9 bases agree with TRBD2. This CDR3 spans 13 amino acids. Germline trimming cut 9 bases from V and 0 bases from J; bases unmatched to any gene: 1. From germline, CDR1 is ENHRY and CDR2 SYGVKD. In nucleotides, the CDR3 is TGTGCCATTCTAGCGGGGAGCACAGATACGCAGTATTTT. Translating gives CAILAGSTDTQYF.

The chain employs TRBV11-2 and TRBJ1-1, with D perhaps matching TRBD1 (5 bases). V was shortened by 5 bases and J by 1 base, with 8 bases between the two germline ends. The CDR3 covers 13 residues. Per germline, CDR1 SGHAT and CDR2 FQNNGV. CDR3 amino acids: CASSHTGNTEAFF. In nucleotides, the CDR3 is TGTGCCAGCAGCCATACAGGGAACACTGAAGCTTTCTTT.

The chain carries TRBV11-3 and TRBJ1-1; D remains unclear. Looked up from germline, CDR1 is SGHNT and CDR2 is YENEEA. Trimming took off 5 bases at V and 0 bases at J, with 7 bases between the two ends. This CDR3 contains 13 residues. CDR3 in amino acids: CASSQSLNTEAFF. The CDR3 nucleotides are TGTGCCAGCAGCCAAAGCTTGAACACTGAAGCTTTCTTT.

The rearrangement joins TRBV5-1 to TRBJ2-2; 10 nucleotides align to TRBD1. V gave up 0 bases and J gave up 6 bases; unmatched junction bases: 5. The CDR3 sequence is 16 residues long. Germline CDR1 reads SGHRS; CDR2 reads YFSETQ. The CDR3 loop reads CASSLVGTGDSGELFF. CDR3 DNA: TGCGCCAGCAGCTTGGTAGGGACAGGGGATTCCGGGGAGCTGTTTTTT.

J is TRBJ2-3 and V is TRBV7-9, with 13 bases lining up with TRBD2. The CDR3 runs 16 residues. Germline CDR1 SEHNR, CDR2 FQNEAQ (reference sequence). V lost 5 bases and J lost 2; bases outside the gene matches: 4. CDR3 sequence: CASSQTSGGYTDTQYF. Here the CDR3 DNA reads TGTGCCAGCAGCCAGACTAGCGGGGGGTACACAGATACGCAGTATTTT.

This chain links TRBV25-1 with TRBJ1-1; D may be TRBD1 (6 bases). Trimming removed 5 bases from V and 4 bases from J, with 8 bases in between. The CDR3 covers 12 residues. Germline V lookup: CDR1 MGHDK, CDR2 SYGVNS. CDR3 nucleotides: TGTGCCAGCAGTAGGGGGGGCACTGAAGCTTTCTTT. Translated: CASSRGGTEAFF.

This clone was detected once. The gene calls are TRBV7-8 and TRBJ1-1, with TRBD1 as a possible D gene (6 bases). The V gene's germline CDR1 is SGHVS and CDR2 FQNEAQ. The CDR3 has 13 residues. The ends were cut back, 11 bases at V and 0 bases at J, with 13 bases in the middle. The CDR3 spells CAVGGGVNTEAFF. CDR3 DNA sequence: TGTGCCGTGGGGGGGGGCGTGAACACTGAAGCTTTCTTT.

This chain connects TRBV5-1 to TRBJ1-1; no clear D. V lost 0 bases, J lost 0 bases, and 27 bases lay in between. CDR1 and CDR2 (germline): SGHRS, YFSETQ. This CDR3 has 21 residues. The CDR3 nucleotides read TGCGCCAGCAGCTTGGTTCCCCGCGAGACCGTCCCGAGGCTTATGAACACTGAAGCTTTCTTT. This encodes CASSLVPRETVPRLMNTEAFF.